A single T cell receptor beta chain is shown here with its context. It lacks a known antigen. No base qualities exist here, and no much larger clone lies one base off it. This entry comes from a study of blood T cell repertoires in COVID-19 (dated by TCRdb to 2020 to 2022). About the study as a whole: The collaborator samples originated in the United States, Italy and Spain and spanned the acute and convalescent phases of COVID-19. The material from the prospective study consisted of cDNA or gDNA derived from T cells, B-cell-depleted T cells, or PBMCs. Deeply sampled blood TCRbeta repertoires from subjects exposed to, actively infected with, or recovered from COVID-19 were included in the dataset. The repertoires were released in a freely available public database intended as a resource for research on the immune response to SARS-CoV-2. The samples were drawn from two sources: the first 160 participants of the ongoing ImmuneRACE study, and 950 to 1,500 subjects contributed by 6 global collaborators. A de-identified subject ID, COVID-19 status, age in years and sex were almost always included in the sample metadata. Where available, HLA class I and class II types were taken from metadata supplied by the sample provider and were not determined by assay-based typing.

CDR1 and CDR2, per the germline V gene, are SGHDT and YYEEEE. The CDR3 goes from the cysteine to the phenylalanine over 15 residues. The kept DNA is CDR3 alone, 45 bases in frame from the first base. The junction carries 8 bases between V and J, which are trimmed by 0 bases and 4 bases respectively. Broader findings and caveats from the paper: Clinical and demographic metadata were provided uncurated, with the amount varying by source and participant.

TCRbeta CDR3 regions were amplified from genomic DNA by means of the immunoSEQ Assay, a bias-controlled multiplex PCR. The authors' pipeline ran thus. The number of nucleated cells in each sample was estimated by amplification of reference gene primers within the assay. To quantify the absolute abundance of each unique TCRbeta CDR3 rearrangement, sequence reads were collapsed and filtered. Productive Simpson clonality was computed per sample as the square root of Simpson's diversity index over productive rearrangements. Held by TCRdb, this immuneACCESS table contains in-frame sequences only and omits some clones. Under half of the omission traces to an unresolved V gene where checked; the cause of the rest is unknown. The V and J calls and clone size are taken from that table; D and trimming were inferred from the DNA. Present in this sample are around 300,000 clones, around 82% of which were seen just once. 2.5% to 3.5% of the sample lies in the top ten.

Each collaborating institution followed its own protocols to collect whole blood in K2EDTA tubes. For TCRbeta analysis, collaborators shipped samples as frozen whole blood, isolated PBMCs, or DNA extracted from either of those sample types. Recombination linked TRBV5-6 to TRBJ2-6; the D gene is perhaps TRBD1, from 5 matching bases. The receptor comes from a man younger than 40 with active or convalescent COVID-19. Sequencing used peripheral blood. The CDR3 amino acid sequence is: CASSLEGYGANVLTF. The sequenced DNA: TGTGCCAGCAGCTTGGAGGGGTACGGGGCCAACGTCCTGACTTTC. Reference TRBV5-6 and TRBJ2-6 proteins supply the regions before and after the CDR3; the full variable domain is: DAGVTQSPTHLIKTRGQQVTLRCSPKSGHDTVSWYQQALGQGPQFIFQYYEEEERQRGNFPDRFSGHQFPNYSSELNVNALLLGDSALYLCASSLEGYGANVLTFGAGSRLTVL.